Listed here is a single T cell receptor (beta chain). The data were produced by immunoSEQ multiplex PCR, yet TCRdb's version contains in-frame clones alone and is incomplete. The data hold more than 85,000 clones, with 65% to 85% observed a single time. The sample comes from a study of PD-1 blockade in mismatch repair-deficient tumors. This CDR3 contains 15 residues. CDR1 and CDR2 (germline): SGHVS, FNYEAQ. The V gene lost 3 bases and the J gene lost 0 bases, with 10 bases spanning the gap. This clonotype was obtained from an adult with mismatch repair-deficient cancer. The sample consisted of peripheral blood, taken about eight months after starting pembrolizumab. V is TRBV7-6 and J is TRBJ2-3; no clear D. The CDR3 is CASSLLALSTDTQYF. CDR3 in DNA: TGTGCCAGCAGCTTGTTAGCCCTTAGCACAGATACGCAGTATTTT.